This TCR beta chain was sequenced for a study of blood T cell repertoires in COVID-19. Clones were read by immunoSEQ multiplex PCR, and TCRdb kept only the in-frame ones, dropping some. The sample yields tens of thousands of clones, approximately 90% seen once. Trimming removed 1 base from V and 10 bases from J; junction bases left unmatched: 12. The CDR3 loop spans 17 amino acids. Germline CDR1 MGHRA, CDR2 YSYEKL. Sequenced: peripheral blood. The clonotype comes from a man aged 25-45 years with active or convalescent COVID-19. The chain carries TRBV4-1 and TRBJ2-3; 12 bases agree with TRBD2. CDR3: CASSQGNLAGGSKSQYF. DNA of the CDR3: TGCGCCAGCAGCCAAGGGAATCTAGCGGGGGGGAGCAAATCGCAGTATTTT.